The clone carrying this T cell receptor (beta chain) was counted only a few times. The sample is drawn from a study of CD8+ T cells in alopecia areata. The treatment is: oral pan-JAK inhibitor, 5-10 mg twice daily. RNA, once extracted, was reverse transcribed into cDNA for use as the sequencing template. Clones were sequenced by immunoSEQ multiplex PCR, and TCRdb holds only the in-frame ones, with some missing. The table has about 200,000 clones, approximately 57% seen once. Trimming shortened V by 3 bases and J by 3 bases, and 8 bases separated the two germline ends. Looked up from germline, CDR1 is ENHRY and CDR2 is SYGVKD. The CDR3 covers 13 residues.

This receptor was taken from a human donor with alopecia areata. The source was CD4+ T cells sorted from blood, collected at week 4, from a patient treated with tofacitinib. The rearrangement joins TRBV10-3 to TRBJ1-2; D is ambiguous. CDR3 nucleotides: TGTGCCATCAGTGAAGACGGTGACTATGGCTACACCTTC. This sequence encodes CAISEDGDYGYTF.